A single sample gave rise to the 28 T cell receptor beta chains below, sequenced in a study of T-cell reconstitution after alpha-beta-depleted transplantation in children. Unique molecular identifiers were built into the TCRbeta library. TCRdb analysed the PCR reads with MiXCR anew, one entry per CDR3 protein. The sample holds about 870,000 distinct CDR3 sequences; about 15% are singletons and the top ten take around 5.3%. The material sequenced was PBMCs, mostly from graft donor cells, taken 360 days after TCRalphabeta/CD19-depleted stem cell transplant. The receptors shown here come from a male patient between 5 and 17 years old who had a stem cell transplant for acute lymphoblastic leukemia, so the T cells may come from the graft donor.

The genes are TRBV5-6 and TRBJ1-1, with D tentatively TRBD1 (6 bases). The ends were cut back, 0 bases at V and 2 bases at J, with 17 bases in the middle. Germline V CDR1 and CDR2: SGHDT, YYEEEE. The CDR3 loop spans 17 amino acids. The CDR3 reads CASSLEGGRQLNTEAFF. CDR3 sequence (DNA): TGTGCCAGCAGCTTGGAGGGGGGACGCCAACTCAACACTGAAGCTTTCTTT.

The chain links TRBV5-1 to TRBJ2-7, with D perhaps matching TRBD1 or TRBD2 (5 bases each). Germline V gene sequence: CDR1 SGHRS, CDR2 YFSETQ. The CDR3 runs to 16 residues. The germline V and J ends were trimmed by 4 bases and 2 bases, with 19 bases remaining between them. CDR3 amino acids: CASSVYWGRGAYEQYF. The CDR3 nucleotides are TGCGCCAGCAGCGTGTATTGGGGGAGAGGGGCCTACGAGCAGTACTTC. Full variable domain (missing parts from reference TRBV5-1 and TRBJ2-7): KAGVTQTPRYLIKTRGQQVTLSCSPISGHRSVSWYQQTPGQGLQFLFEYFSETQRNKGNFPGRFSGRQFSNSRSEMNVSTLELGDSALYLCASSVYWGRGAYEQYFGPGTRLTVT.

V and J are TRBV5-1 and TRBJ1-1; D remains unclear. Germline values: CDR1 SGHRS, CDR2 YFSETQ. Trimming left V 1 base short and J 7 bases short, with 8 bases between. This CDR3 has 12 amino acids. The CDR3 nucleotides are TGCGCCAGCAGCTTGAGTAGAAATGAAGCTTTCTTT. Translation: CASSLSRNEAFF.

The sample holds a few counts of this clonotype. This chain uses TRBV24-1 with TRBJ2-2; 9 bases match TRBD1. Per the germline V gene, CDR1 is KGHDR and CDR2 is SFDVKD. The V and J ends lost 2 bases and 4 bases, in that order; junction bases with no gene match: 1. The CDR3 length is 15 residues. DNA for the CDR3: TGTGCCACCAGTGATTGGGGACAGGGCACCGGGGAGCTGTTTTTT. As protein: CATSDWGQGTGELFF.

The sample holds one count of this clonotype. The rearrangement uses TRBV5-1 and TRBJ1-1; D is ambiguous. There are 14 residues in the CDR3. V lost 3 bases to trimming and J lost 6 bases, with 15 bases between them. Germline CDR1 is SGHRS and CDR2 is YFSETQ. In DNA form, the CDR3 reads TGCGCCAGCAGCTCCCATCTAGGGCCCCCTGAAGCTTTCTTT. This translates into CASSSHLGPPEAFF.

This chain connects TRBV7-6 to TRBJ2-1; the match to TRBD1 covers 9 bases. The germline V gene encodes CDR1 SGHVS and CDR2 FNYEAQ. CDR3 length: 15 amino acids. After removal of 5 bases from V and 6 bases from J, the junction contained 8 bases not matched to a gene. CDR3 in amino acids: CASSVRTGAVNEQFF. Written as DNA, the CDR3 is TGTGCCAGCAGCGTTCGGACAGGGGCCGTCAATGAGCAGTTCTTC.

In this sample, this clonotype turned up a few times. The chain links TRBV20-1 to TRBJ2-3; TRBD2 is a possible D gene (5 bases). Germline assignment: CDR1 DFQATT and CDR2 SNEGSKA (reference sequence). The CDR3 spans 15 residues. The CDR3 protein is CRTGVLVLGTDTQYF. The CDR3 bases are TGCAGAACCGGGGTCCTTGTTCTAGGCACAGATACGCAGTATTTT.

At least ten counts were recorded for this clonotype. The V call is TRBV2, the J call TRBJ2-3; D gene uncertain. Germline V gene sequence: CDR1 SNHLY, CDR2 FYNNEI. This CDR3 is built from 14 residues. The V and J ends lost 5 bases and 2 bases respectively, with 11 bases between them. This chain's CDR3 is CASSFDLATDTQYF. In DNA, the CDR3 is TGTGCCAGCAGTTTTGACTTAGCCACAGATACGCAGTATTTT. Using reference TRBV2 and TRBJ2-3 for the parts outside the CDR3, the full variable domain is EPEVTQTPSHQVTQMGQEVILRCVPISNHLYFYWYRQILGQKVEFLVSFYNNEISEKSEIFDDQFSVERPDGSNFTLKIRSTKLEDSAMYFCASSFDLATDTQYFGPGTRLTVL.

This clonotype was detected ten times or more. The V call is TRBV11-2, the J call TRBJ2-3; D call uncertain. Trimming shortened V by 1 base and J by 4 bases, and 15 bases separated the two germline ends. Germline loops: CDR1 SGHAT, CDR2 FQNNGV. The CDR3 consists of 16 residues. Here the CDR3 DNA reads TGTGCCAGCAGCTTAGCCGGCCAAACGGGCCCAGATACGCAGTATTTT. It specifies CASSLAGQTGPDTQYF. The full variable domain, in which reference TRBV11-2 and TRBJ2-3 provide the parts outside the CDR3, is EAGVAQSPRYKIIEKRQSVAFWCNPISGHATLYWYQQILGQGPKLLIQFQNNGVVDDSQLPKDRFSAERLKGVDSTLKIQPAKLEDSAVYLCASSLAGQTGPDTQYFGPGTRLTVL.

This clonotype was seen only a few times. The CDR3 nucleotides are TGTGCCAGCAGCTCCCGAGCTAGCGGGAGGGGCAATGAGCAGTTCTTC. Translating gives CASSSRASGRGNEQFF. J is TRBJ2-1 and V is TRBV7-9; 12 nucleotides match TRBD2. V shed 4 bases, J shed 6 bases, and the junction held 7 bases outside the gene matches. The CDR3 has 16 amino acids. CDR1 and CDR2 (germline): SEHNR, FQNEAQ (reference sequence).

V gene TRBV5-1 combines with J gene TRBJ1-1, with a weak D call TRBD1 (5 bases). Trimming removed 4 bases at V and 3 bases at J, with 19 bases between. CDR1 and CDR2 from the germline V gene are SGHRS and YFSETQ. CDR3 length equals 16 residues. This chain's CDR3 is CASSQGFGGLDTEAFF. The CDR3 nucleotides are TGCGCCAGCAGCCAAGGATTTGGGGGTTTGGACACTGAAGCTTTCTTT.

This clonotype showed up just a few times. This chain joins TRBV7-9 and TRBJ1-4, with D possibly being TRBD1 (5 bases). CDR1 SEHNR and CDR2 FQNEAQ come from the germline V gene (reference sequence). The V gene lost 2 bases and the J gene lost 4 bases, with 14 bases spanning the gap. The CDR3 has 16 residues. The CDR3, as DNA: TGTGCCAGCAGCTTAAGCGGGGCAGGGTGTAATGAAAAACTGTTTTTT. Translating gives CASSLSGAGCNEKLFF.

V is TRBV7-9 and J is TRBJ2-7; 10 bases line up with TRBD2. Per the germline V gene, CDR1 is SEHNR and CDR2 is FQNEAQ (reference sequence). The CDR3 runs 16 residues. With 5 bases clipped from V and 3 bases from J, the junction kept 10 bases outside the gene matches. The CDR3 bases are TGTGCCAGCAGCCCATCTAGCGGGGGTTCCTACTACGAGCAGTACTTC. It translates to CASSPSSGGSYYEQYF.

This clonotype came up a few times. The chain combines TRBV11-1 with TRBJ2-1, with 12 bases fitting TRBD2. V lost 2 bases to trimming and J lost 1 base; unmatched junction nucleotides: 9. The CDR3 extends over 19 amino acids. Germline loops: CDR1 SGHAT, CDR2 FQDESV (reference sequence). As DNA, the CDR3 is TGTGCCAGCAGCTTACTGACTAGCGGGAGATCGGGTTCCTACAATGAGCAGTTCTTC. Encoded protein: CASSLLTSGRSGSYNEQFF.

This chain connects TRBV27 to TRBJ2-7; 9 positions match TRBD1. The CDR3 consists of 14 residues. V shed 7 bases and J 1 base; nucleotides not matched to a gene: 5. Germline CDR1 reads MNHEY; CDR2 reads SMNVEV (reference sequence). The CDR3 protein is CASTETGGSYEQYF. The CDR3 DNA reads TGTGCCAGCACCGAGACAGGGGGATCCTACGAGCAGTACTTC.

The chain has TRBV7-3 and TRBJ2-1, with 7 positions matching TRBD2. The CDR3 runs 15 residues. With 6 bases clipped from V and 4 bases from J, the junction kept 9 bases outside the gene matches. Germline loops: CDR1 SGHTA, CDR2 FQGTGA. This CDR3 reads CASSPGTTAYNEQFF. In DNA form, the CDR3 reads TGTGCCAGCAGTCCGGGGACTACTGCATACAATGAGCAGTTCTTC.

This clonotype has just a few counts. The chain carries TRBV5-1 and TRBJ1-5; D is ambiguous. The V gene's germline CDR1 is SGHRS and CDR2 YFSETQ. Trimming took off 2 bases at V and 0 bases at J, with 12 bases between the two ends. CDR3 length: 16 amino acids. CDR3 protein: CASSFRQPSSNQPQHF. Written as DNA, the CDR3 is TGCGCCAGCAGCTTTAGGCAACCGAGTAGCAATCAGCCCCAGCATTTT. The entire variable domain, with the rest obtained from reference TRBV5-1 and TRBJ1-5, is as follows: KAGVTQTPRYLIKTRGQQVTLSCSPISGHRSVSWYQQTPGQGLQFLFEYFSETQRNKGNFPGRFSGRQFSNSRSEMNVSTLELGDSALYLCASSFRQPSSNQPQHFGDGTRLSIL.

This clonotype appeared a few times. This chain uses TRBV5-1 with TRBJ2-1; no clear D gene. Deletions cut 0 bases from V and 3 bases from J, with 10 bases between. The CDR3 contains 15 residues. Germline loops: CDR1 SGHRS, CDR2 YFSETQ. CDR3 in DNA: TGCGCCAGCAGCTTGGACGAGCTTGGCTACAATGAGCAGTTCTTC. Translating gives CASSLDELGYNEQFF.

The V and J genes are TRBV5-1 and TRBJ2-2; TRBD1 matches at 7 bases. V was clipped by 4 bases and J by 4 bases; unmatched bases: 7. The V gene's germline CDR1 is SGHRS and CDR2 YFSETQ. CDR3 length equals 15 residues. The CDR3 bases are TGCGCCAGCAGCCCAACCTCAGGGGGCACCGGGGAGCTGTTTTTT. This gives the protein CASSPTSGGTGELFF.

The chain recombines TRBV11-3 with TRBJ2-1, with 7 bases matching TRBD1. Germline values: CDR1 SGHNT, CDR2 YENEEA. Unmatched junction bases numbered 4, after V lost 3 bases and J lost 2 bases. This CDR3 spans 15 amino acids. The CDR3 DNA reads TGTGCCAGCAGCTTGCAGGGACAGACCTACAATGAGCAGTTCTTC. It yields the protein CASSLQGQTYNEQFF.

This clonotype was recorded a few times. CDR3: CASSLVTGTETQYF. The CDR3 DNA sequence: TGTGCCAGCAGCTTAGTGACAGGGACCGAGACCCAGTACTTC. The chain is built from TRBV7-9 and TRBJ2-5, with 7 bases lining up with TRBD1. Germline V gene sequence: CDR1 SEHNR, CDR2 FQNEAQ (reference sequence). The CDR3 has 14 residues. With V trimmed by 1 base and J by 5 bases, 4 bases remained unmatched.

CDR3 DNA sequence: TGTGCCAGCAGCTCGTTTGACAGGGCCGTGGGAGAGACCCAGTACTTC. As protein: CASSSFDRAVGETQYF. The gene calls are TRBV5-5 and TRBJ2-5, with 7 bases aligning to TRBD1. Trimming removed 3 bases from V and 4 bases from J; junction bases left unmatched: 12. This CDR3 has 16 amino acids. The germline V gene has CDR1 SGHKS and CDR2 YYEKEE (reference sequence).

This clonotype was counted only a few times. The rearrangement joins TRBV29-1 to TRBJ2-1, with D hard to call. Germline-derived CDR1 and CDR2 are SQVTM and ANQGSEA. V was clipped by 2 bases and J by 0 bases, with 14 bases between them. The CDR3 is 16 residues long. The CDR3 spells CSVERAPDPSYNEQFF. The CDR3, as DNA: TGCAGCGTTGAAAGGGCCCCAGACCCCTCCTACAATGAGCAGTTCTTC.

The gene calls are TRBV27 and TRBJ2-3; 8 bases align to TRBD2. The CDR3 consists of 16 residues. The trim removed 3 bases at V and 8 bases at J, leaving 13 bases unmatched. Germline V gene lookup returns CDR1 MNHEY and CDR2 SMNVEV (reference sequence). CDR3 loop: CASSFRVLSGSGTQYF. In DNA, the CDR3 is TGTGCCAGCAGTTTTCGAGTCTTAAGCGGGAGTGGTACGCAGTATTTT.

This clonotype was recorded many times. The chain uses TRBV10-1 and TRBJ2-7; D uncertain. The V gene lost 3 bases and the J gene lost 3 bases, with 9 bases spanning the gap. CDR1 is WNHNN and CDR2 is SYGVQD in the germline V gene (reference sequence). This CDR3 contains 13 residues. This chain's CDR3 is CASSDTGIYEQYF. CDR3 sequence (DNA): TGCGCCAGCAGTGACACGGGTATCTACGAGCAGTACTTC.

This clonotype has just a few counts. CDR3 loop: CASSLALGRVNTGELFF. The DNA for the CDR3 is TGTGCCAGCAGCTTAGCCCTCGGCAGGGTGAACACCGGGGAGCTGTTTTTT. This rearrangement joins TRBV7-6 to TRBJ2-2, with a tentative D call TRBD1 (5 bases). The CDR3 contains 17 residues. Germline V CDR1 and CDR2: SGHVS, FNYEAQ. V dropped 0 bases and J dropped 1 base, with 12 bases sitting between them.

V and J are TRBV20-1 and TRBJ2-7; 9 bases line up with TRBD2. This CDR3 has 14 amino acids. V was clipped by 4 bases and J by 6 bases; unmatched bases: 10. The germline V gene has CDR1 DFQATT and CDR2 SNEGSKA (reference sequence). CDR3 sequence: CSATRTSESPEQYF. The CDR3 DNA is TGCAGTGCTACCCGGACTAGCGAATCGCCCGAGCAGTACTTC.

Only a few counts were recorded for this clonotype. V usage is TRBV20-1 and J usage is TRBJ1-5, with 7 positions matching TRBD1. The trim removed 1 base at V and 2 bases at J, leaving 2 bases unmatched. This CDR3 has 14 amino acids. Germline V gene data show CDR1 as DFQATT and CDR2 as SNEGSKA (reference sequence). As DNA, the CDR3 is TGCAGTGCTAGAGCTGACAGGGGCAATCAGCCCCAGCATTTT. This sequence encodes CSARADRGNQPQHF.